This is a list of T cell receptor beta chains from one sample in a study of T cell responses to AZD1222 COVID-19 vaccine. The assay was immunoSEQ multiplex PCR, and TCRdb's table has in-frame clones only and misses some. The sample gives 100,000 to 150,000 clones, about 87% of which show up once; about 10% is in the top ten. The sample consisted of peripheral blood, taken on day 0 of AZD1222 vaccination. All receptors come from an adult in good health. Both conserved end residues are part of each CDR3.

v_gene: TRBV10-3
CDR3aa: CAISFDRANTEAFF

v_gene: TRBV4-3
CDR3aa: CASSQAGTSGRYQETQYF

v_gene: TRBV5-6
CDR3aa: CASSPTDNYGYTF

v_gene: TRBV2
CDR3aa: CASRGRSGGVSYNSPLHF

v_gene: TRBV6-2/TRBV6-3
CDR3aa: CASSYLAGAYNEQFF

v_gene: TRBV9
CDR3aa: CASSVGVGSYEQYF

v_gene: TRBV19
CDR3aa: CASSIGGGQPQHF

v_gene: TRBV6-2/TRBV6-3
CDR3aa: CASSYLGPRFSGNTIYF

v_gene: TRBV25-1
CDR3aa: CASTNTNSYEQYF

v_gene: TRBV5-1
CDR3aa: CASSSGYTSYEQYF

v_gene: TRBV5-5
CDR3aa: CASSGAVGTSEQETQYF

v_gene: TRBV5-6
CDR3aa: CASSLAGQGSGNTIYF

v_gene: TRBV9
CDR3aa: CASSVEQDITQGSLHF

v_gene: TRBV3-1/TRBV3-2
CDR3aa: CASSRLGLSGNTIYF

v_gene: TRBV9
CDR3aa: CASSVEGGPNYGYTF

v_gene: TRBV5-1
CDR3aa: CASSLLSGNNEQFF

v_gene: TRBV19
CDR3aa: CASSKMGQGAREQYF

v_gene: TRBV7-2
CDR3aa: CASSSDRGYEQYF

v_gene: TRBV7-2
CDR3aa: CASSRRTSGRGETQYF

v_gene: TRBV27
CDR3aa: CASSYAGRMSAGANVLTF

v_gene: TRBV28
CDR3aa: CASSWDRAGNTIYF

v_gene: TRBV5-1
CDR3aa: CASSLTGGKGEKLFF

v_gene: TRBV4-1
CDR3aa: CASSLGTSLTKNIQYF

v_gene: TRBV11-2
CDR3aa: CASSLGQGKYEQYF

v_gene: TRBV28
CDR3aa: CASRTGQRYNEQFF

v_gene: TRBV3-1/TRBV3-2
CDR3aa: CASSQDMEGFYGYTF

v_gene: TRBV6-2/TRBV6-3
CDR3aa: CASSWLSRDGDSNQPQHF

v_gene: TRBV2
CDR3aa: CASSLAQDTQYF

v_gene: TRBV27
CDR3aa: CASSHQTGGTEAFF

v_gene: TRBV3-1/TRBV3-2
CDR3aa: CASSRGAQNYGYTF

v_gene: TRBV10-1
CDR3aa: CASSYARDRGLNEQFF

v_gene: TRBV20-1
CDR3aa: CSARENYGYTF

v_gene: TRBV27
CDR3aa: CASSLTGTGYEKLFF

v_gene: TRBV19
CDR3aa: CASSRTEVEYEQYF

v_gene: TRBV5-1
CDR3aa: CASSSDRAGGPYEQYF

v_gene: TRBV7-9
CDR3aa: CASSSNRQGTDTQYF

v_gene: TRBV28
CDR3aa: CASSWRGNSSPLHF

v_gene: TRBV29-1
CDR3aa: CSGSGRTTDTQYF

v_gene: TRBV19
CDR3aa: CASSIADYTGEQYF

v_gene: TRBV5-4
CDR3aa: CASSLDEGTYEQYF

v_gene: TRBV7-9
CDR3aa: CASSPRTGRSTDTQYF

v_gene: TRBV9
CDR3aa: CASSVGSGGQPYEQYF

v_gene: TRBV5-1
CDR3aa: CASSLGLNYEQYF

v_gene: TRBV7-9
CDR3aa: CASSLADTVPVEQYF

v_gene: TRBV6-6
CDR3aa: CASTPGQPNQPQHF

v_gene: TRBV9
CDR3aa: CASSVDSSGSENTGELFF

v_gene: TRBV19
CDR3aa: CASSMKGSYSPLHF

v_gene: TRBV5-1
CDR3aa: CASSLDRGLTGQYF

v_gene: TRBV9
CDR3aa: CASSYTQNTEAFF

v_gene: TRBV12-3/TRBV12-4
CDR3aa: CASRGGNQPQHF